The 28 T cell receptor beta chains presented below share a single source sample, sequenced in a study of blood T cell repertoires in COVID-19. Assay: immunoSEQ multiplex PCR; the TCRdb copy retains only in-frame clones and omits some. The data show around 290,000 clones, roughly 90% seen once. Sequenced material: PBMCs or T cells enriched from blood (not recorded which). These receptors were obtained from a woman in her 30s who had recovered from COVID-19.

The chain recombines TRBV28 with TRBJ2-7; TRBD1 is a possible D gene (6 bases). Germline-derived CDR1 and CDR2 are MDHEN and SYDVKM. CDR3 length: 16 amino acids. Trimming took 3 bases from V and 0 from J, leaving 15 bases between them. CDR3 protein: CASSFISQGTSYEQYF. CDR3 nucleotides: TGTGCCAGCAGTTTTATCTCGCAGGGGACCTCCTACGAGCAGTACTTC. The full variable domain, with the rest looked up from reference TRBV28 and TRBJ2-7, is DVKVTQSSRYLVKRTGEKVFLECVQDMDHENMFWYRQDPGLGLRLIYFSYDVKMKEKGDIPEGYSVSREKKERFSLILESASTNQTSMYLCASSFISQGTSYEQYFGPGTRLTVT.

The J gene is TRBJ1-4, the V gene TRBV27, with 9 bases lining up with TRBD1. V lost 6 bases and J lost 6; bases outside the gene matches: 5. From germline, CDR1 is MNHEY and CDR2 SMNVEV (reference sequence). The length of the CDR3 is 14 residues. The CDR3 sequence is CASRTGGAHEKLFF. The CDR3 DNA follows: TGTGCCAGCAGAACAGGGGGCGCACATGAAAAACTGTTTTTT. The variable domain in full, with the rest retrieved from reference TRBV27 and TRBJ1-4, is EAQVTQNPRYLITVTGKKLTVTCSQNMNHEYMSWYRQDPGLGLRQIYYSMNVEVTDKGDVPEGYKVSRKEKRNFPLILESPSPNQTSLYFCASRTGGAHEKLFFGSGTQLSVL.

The rearrangement links TRBV7-9 to TRBJ2-2; D remains unclear. In germline, CDR1 is SEHNR, CDR2 FQNEAQ (reference sequence). The V end lost 3 bases, the J end lost 8 bases, and 4 bases lay between the germline ends. The CDR3 spans 11 residues. The CDR3 spells CASSFTGELFF. The CDR3 DNA sequence: TGTGCCAGCAGCTTTACAGGGGAGCTGTTTTTT. The whole variable domain, remainder taken from reference TRBV7-9 and TRBJ2-2, is DTGVSQNPRHKITKRGQNVTFRCDPISEHNRLYWYRQTLGQGPEFLTYFQNEAQLEKSRLLSDRFSAERPKGSFSTLEIQRTEQGDSAMYLCASSFTGELFFGEGSRLTVL.

The chain combines TRBV25-1 with TRBJ1-2; 7 bases agree with TRBD1. With 3 bases clipped from V and 3 bases from J, the junction kept 7 bases outside the gene matches. CDR1 MGHDK and CDR2 SYGVNS come from the germline V gene. This CDR3 spans 15 amino acids. The CDR3 here is CASSESGGRHYGYTF. The CDR3 bases are TGTGCCAGCAGTGAGTCAGGGGGGAGGCACTATGGCTACACCTTC.

The chain links TRBV27 to TRBJ2-7, with TRBD1 as a possible D gene (5 bases). The CDR3 runs 14 residues. Trimming stripped 3 bases from V and 6 bases from J, with 15 bases between. CDR1 is MNHEY and CDR2 is SMNVEV in the germline V gene (reference sequence). The CDR3 nucleotides read TGTGCCAGCAGTTTTGGGCAGGGCATGACCGAGCAGTACTTC. It specifies CASSFGQGMTEQYF.

The rearrangement uses TRBV3-1 (or the pseudogene TRBV3-2) and TRBJ1-2, with 11 bases identical to TRBD1. The junction had 6 bases not matched to a gene; V was cut back by 4 bases and J by 2 bases. CDR1 is LGHDT and CDR2 is YNNKEL in the germline V gene (reference sequence). This CDR3 has 16 residues. The CDR3 is CASSRGQGEGNYGYTF. In nucleotides, the CDR3 is TGTGCCAGCAGCCGGGGACAGGGGGAGGGGAACTATGGCTACACCTTC.

The chain is built from TRBV5-1 and TRBJ2-7; D uncertain. V shed 5 bases and J shed 3 bases, with 6 bases lying between them. There are 11 residues in the CDR3. Germline V lookup: CDR1 SGHRS, CDR2 YFSETQ. CDR3 protein: CASRLNYEQYF. The CDR3 DNA reads as TGCGCCAGCAGACTAAACTACGAGCAGTACTTC.

This chain uses TRBV19 with TRBJ2-2, with D possibly matching TRBD1 (6 bases). V was pared by 8 bases and J by 4 bases, with 14 bases between. The CDR3 extends over 14 amino acids. Germline V CDR1 and CDR2: LNHDA, SQIVND (reference sequence). The CDR3 nucleotides are TGTGCCAGTCAGGGGACCTCGGGCACCGGGGAGCTGTTTTTT. Its protein is CASQGTSGTGELFF.

The chain has TRBV2 and TRBJ1-5; D not certain. V was clipped by 3 bases and J by 4 bases, with 13 bases between them. The CDR3 length is 15 residues. Germline CDR1 reads SNHLY; CDR2 reads FYNNEI. The DNA of the CDR3 is TGTGCCAGCAGTGACGGAGGTGGGATGAATCAGCCCCAGCATTTT. It codes for CASSDGGGMNQPQHF.

The count of this clone is one. V is TRBV18 and J is TRBJ2-3; TRBD2 matches at 8 bases. J gave up 6 bases and V 6 bases, and 11 bases lay outside the gene matches. Germline CDR1 reads KGHSH; CDR2 reads LQKENI. The CDR3 runs to 15 residues. The CDR3 DNA sequence: TGTGCCAGCTCTCCCTTACGGGGGGGCATGGATACGCAGTATTTT. Its translation is CASSPLRGGMDTQYF.

The gene calls are TRBV7-2 and TRBJ1-2, with D unclear. CDR1 is SGHTA, CDR2 FQGNSA, per germline. This CDR3 comprises 13 residues. The V end was cut by 3 bases, the J end by 2 bases, with 7 bases between. The CDR3 DNA reads TGTGCCAGCAGCTTGGCCAGGAACTATGGCTACACCTTC. This gives the protein CASSLARNYGYTF. The full variable domain, its missing parts supplied by reference TRBV7-2 and TRBJ1-2, is GAGVSQSPSNKVTEKGKDVELRCDPISGHTALYWYRQSLGQGLEFLIYFQGNSAPDKSGLPSDRFSAERTGGSVSTLTIQRTQQEDSAVYLCASSLARNYGYTFGSGTRLTVV.

The sample holds one count of this clone. The V and J genes are TRBV27 and TRBJ1-2; D not certain. The CDR3 consists of 14 residues. CDR1 MNHEY and CDR2 SMNVEV come from the germline V gene (reference sequence). Trimming left V 6 bases short and J 3 bases short, with 14 bases between. This CDR3 is CASSPGPVHYGYTF. The CDR3 DNA sequence: TGTGCCAGCAGCCCAGGCCCGGTCCACTATGGCTACACCTTC.

This sequence joins TRBV18 and TRBJ1-3; tentatively, D is TRBD1 (5 bases). The germline CDR1 and CDR2 sequences are KGHSH and LQKENI. Trimming pared 3 bases from V and 0 bases from J, leaving 15 bases between. The CDR3 extends over 17 amino acids. As DNA, the CDR3 is TGTGCCAGCTCACCTCTCCCGCAAGGGGTCTCTGGAAACACCATATATTTT. This encodes CASSPLPQGVSGNTIYF.

This clone has only a few counts. The genes are TRBV18 and TRBJ2-1, with D perhaps TRBD2 (5 bases). CDR3 length: 16 residues. Germline CDR1 is KGHSH and CDR2 is LQKENI. Trimming removed 5 bases at V and 0 bases at J, with 14 bases between. CDR3 amino acids: CASSTSLVRSYNEQFF. The CDR3 bases are TGTGCCAGCTCAACTAGTCTAGTGCGCTCCTACAATGAGCAGTTCTTC.

The chain employs TRBV27 and TRBJ2-3, with D unclear. The germline V gene has CDR1 MNHEY and CDR2 SMNVEV (reference sequence). The CDR3 sequence is 13 residues long. V was cut by 4 bases and J by 3 bases, with 8 bases left in between. The CDR3, as DNA: TGTGCCAGCAGTTCCTTCGGGACAGATACGCAGTATTTT. Translating it yields CASSSFGTDTQYF.

CDR3 sequence reads: CATSRDWRTGAGGELFF. The CDR3 DNA reads TGTGCCACCAGCAGAGATTGGAGGACAGGGGCGGGCGGGGAGCTGTTTTTT. This chain connects TRBV15 to TRBJ2-2, with TRBD1 matching over 9 bases. The CDR3 consists of 17 residues. Germline V gene data show CDR1 as LNHNV and CDR2 as YYDKDF (reference sequence). V was clipped by 0 bases and J by 7 bases; unmatched bases: 9.

V gene TRBV7-8 combines with J gene TRBJ2-1; no firm D call. This CDR3 region has 13 residues. Germline CDR1 and CDR2: SGHVS and FQNEAQ. V was cut by 2 bases and J by 6 bases, with 8 bases left in between. The CDR3 protein is CASSLIGLNEQFF. The DNA of the CDR3 is TGTGCCAGCAGCTTAATTGGGCTCAATGAGCAGTTCTTC.

The chain has TRBV5-1 and TRBJ2-1; no firm D call. V lost 1 base to trimming and J lost 5 bases, with 10 bases between them. The CDR3 has 14 residues. Looked up from germline, CDR1 is SGHRS and CDR2 is YFSETQ. The CDR3 is CASSLLPGDNEQFF. The CDR3 bases are TGCGCCAGCAGCTTGTTACCCGGAGACAATGAGCAGTTCTTC. The variable domain in full, with the rest retrieved from reference TRBV5-1 and TRBJ2-1, is KAGVTQTPRYLIKTRGQQVTLSCSPISGHRSVSWYQQTPGQGLQFLFEYFSETQRNKGNFPGRFSGRQFSNSRSEMNVSTLELGDSALYLCASSLLPGDNEQFFGPGTRLTVL.

The gene calls are TRBV5-1 and TRBJ2-1; unclear D gene. Germline V gene sequence: CDR1 SGHRS, CDR2 YFSETQ. V dropped 2 bases and J dropped 1 base, with 10 bases sitting between them. The CDR3 contains 15 residues. CDR3 nucleotides: TGCGCCAGCAGCTTTATGGGCTTATCCTACAATGAGCAGTTCTTC. Protein sequence: CASSFMGLSYNEQFF.

This clone was detected only once. The chain combines TRBV5-1 with TRBJ1-2; D is ambiguous. The CDR3 is 16 amino acids. Trimming shortened V by 2 bases and J by 6 bases, and 20 bases separated the two germline ends. Looked up from germline, CDR1 is SGHRS and CDR2 is YFSETQ. The CDR3 sequence is CASSFTRGLPGDGYTF. The CDR3 DNA is TGCGCCAGCAGCTTCACTAGAGGGCTCCCCGGAGATGGCTACACCTTC.

The rearrangement links TRBV14 to TRBJ1-6; D is perhaps TRBD1 (5 bases). This CDR3 contains 13 residues. Trimming cost V 3 bases and J 10 bases, with 10 bases left between them. CDR1 and CDR2 (germline): SGHDN, FVKESK. CDR3 loop: CASSHGGGSPLHF. CDR3 DNA: TGTGCCAGCAGCCACGGCGGGGGGTCACCCCTCCACTTT.

The table lists this clone with a count of one. The rearrangement joins TRBV30 to TRBJ1-1, with D possibly TRBD1 on 5 matching bases. CDR3 length equals 14 residues. Deletions cut 8 bases from V and 4 bases from J, with 20 bases between. Germline V gene data show CDR1 as GTSNPN and CDR2 as SVGIG (reference sequence). The CDR3 sequence: CAGHKVGGGTEAFF. The CDR3 nucleotides are TGTGCCGGACACAAAGTGGGAGGCGGCACTGAAGCTTTCTTT.

The rearrangement links TRBV2 to TRBJ2-1; D unclear. Germline CDR1 and CDR2: SNHLY and FYNNEI. Trimming cost V 4 bases and J 5 bases, with 9 bases left between them. The CDR3 totals 13 residues. This CDR3 reads CASSVYQDNEQFF. CDR3 bases: TGTGCCAGCAGTGTTTACCAGGACAATGAGCAGTTCTTC.

In this sample, this clone turned up once. The chain couples TRBV7-6 to TRBJ2-3; TRBD2 matches 9 bases. The CDR3 covers 15 residues. Germline trimming cut 4 bases from V and 1 base from J; bases unmatched to any gene: 3. The germline gives CDR1 SGHVS, CDR2 FNYEAQ. The CDR3, as DNA: TGTGCCAGCAGCTCTAGCGGGATTCGCACAGATACGCAGTATTTT. Translation: CASSSSGIRTDTQYF.

The chain has TRBV12-3 or TRBV12-4 and TRBJ1-1; D uncertain. V lost 8 bases, J lost 7 bases, and 14 bases lay in between. There are 12 residues in the CDR3. CDR3 region: CASQGGRVEAFF. DNA of the CDR3: TGTGCCAGCCAAGGTGGGAGGGTTGAAGCTTTCTTT.

The genes are TRBV11-3 and TRBJ2-2, with 11 bases lining up with TRBD2. This CDR3 is 16 amino acids long. Germline loops: CDR1 SGHNT, CDR2 YENEEA. Trimming took 5 bases from V and 6 from J; bases not matched to a gene: 8. The CDR3 loop reads CASSLLAGALAGELFF. For the CDR3, the DNA is TGTGCCAGCAGCCTACTAGCGGGGGCCCTCGCCGGGGAGCTGTTTTTT.

This clone was detected once. This rearrangement joins TRBV5-1 to TRBJ2-7; D call uncertain. Germline V lookup: CDR1 SGHRS, CDR2 YFSETQ. CDR3 size: 16 residues. V gave up 1 base and J gave up 1 base, with 15 bases separating them. The CDR3 reads CASSLFSRRGSYEQYF. For the CDR3, the DNA is TGCGCCAGCAGCTTGTTTTCTAGACGTGGTTCCTACGAGCAGTACTTC.

This sequence joins TRBV19 and TRBJ2-2; 7 nucleotides match TRBD1. This CDR3 comprises 14 residues. The germline gives CDR1 LNHDA, CDR2 SQIVND (reference sequence). V lost 1 base to trimming and J lost 6 bases; unmatched junction nucleotides: 2. CDR3 in DNA: TGTGCCAGTAGTATAGTAGGACAGGCCGGGGAGCTGTTTTTT. It yields the protein CASSIVGQAGELFF.